These 20 T cell receptor beta chains came from one sample sequenced in a study of early T cells in non-severe SARS-CoV-2 infection. Via MiXCR, TCRdb re-called the 5' RACE reads, giving one row per CDR3 protein. This sample has 45,000 or so distinct CDR3 sequences, with roughly 4% found just once. Sequencing was done on a sample of whole blood. These receptors all stem from an adult who was a healthcare worker with PCR-confirmed SARS-CoV-2 infection or an uninfected control (not recorded which).

In this sample, this clonotype turned up many times. Here the CDR3 DNA reads TGTGCCAGCATCTCCTACAATGAGCAGTTCTTC. It is translated as CASISYNEQFF. V is TRBV12-3 or TRBV12-4 and J is TRBJ2-1, with D uncertain. Between the trimmed V and J ends, which lost 7 bases and 0 bases, there was a span of 1 base. The CDR3 extends over 11 amino acids.

Concerning this clonotype itself: A read error may explain this, as a much larger clone is one base away. As the CDR3 is not closed by the conserved phenylalanine or tryptophan, this likely results from a read error. J is TRBJ1-6 and V is TRBV19; D is ambiguous. V was cut by 10 bases and J by 6 bases, with 19 bases left in between. Per the germline V gene, CDR1 is LNHDA and CDR2 is SQIVND (reference sequence). The CDR3 totals 15 residues. The CDR3 nucleotides read TGTGCCACCAGACCACGAACCTCTGGTAATTCACCCCTCCACATT. Translating gives CATRPRTSGNSPLHI.

This clonotype was picked up many times. The rearrangement links TRBV5-1 to TRBJ1-3; no firm D call. Trimming took off 4 bases at V and 6 bases at J, with 17 bases between the two ends. Germline loops: CDR1 SGHRS, CDR2 YFSETQ. The CDR3 runs to 15 residues. The CDR3 loop reads CASSERGHEENTIYF. DNA of the CDR3: TGCGCCAGCAGCGAACGGGGTCATGAGGAAAACACCATATATTTT.

This clonotype was counted ten times or more. This chain links TRBV4-1 with TRBJ2-2; a possible D gene is TRBD1 (6 bases). CDR1 and CDR2 from the germline V gene are MGHRA and YSYEKL. The CDR3 sequence is 14 residues long. V was pared by 3 bases and J by 7 bases, with 12 bases between. In DNA form, the CDR3 reads TGCGCCAGCAGCCAGTTAGTAGGGGGCGGGGAGCTGTTTTTT. Its translation: CASSQLVGGGELFF.

The chain joins TRBV6-6 to TRBJ2-2, with D uncertain. The CDR3 consists of 12 residues. Germline CDR1 reads MNHNY; CDR2 reads SVGAGI (reference sequence). Between the trimmed V and J ends, which lost 5 bases and 7 bases, there was a span of 8 bases. The CDR3 bases are TGTGCCAGCAGTCGCGATGTCGGGGAGCTGTTTTTT. It specifies CASSRDVGELFF.

Many counts were recorded for this clonotype. The chain recombines TRBV2 with TRBJ2-7; 7 bases match TRBD1. Germline V gene data show CDR1 as SNHLY and CDR2 as FYNNEI. This CDR3 has 14 amino acids. V dropped 4 bases and J dropped 3; count of bases not matched to a gene: 6. CDR3 in amino acids: CASSVSGTVYEQYF. For the CDR3, the DNA is TGTGCCAGCAGTGTTTCCGGGACAGTCTACGAGCAGTACTTC.

This clonotype showed up many times. This chain connects TRBV5-1 to TRBJ2-1; no definite D call. The CDR3 covers 15 residues. Germline CDR1 SGHRS, CDR2 YFSETQ. Trimming removed 0 bases at V and 10 bases at J, with 17 bases between. The CDR3 here is CASSLVAPNVDEQFF. In DNA, the CDR3 is TGCGCCAGCAGCTTGGTAGCCCCCAACGTAGACGAGCAGTTCTTC.

The gene calls are TRBV29-1 and TRBJ1-2; D is unresolved. The V gene's germline CDR1 is SQVTM and CDR2 ANQGSEA. This CDR3 contains 12 residues. Between the trimmed V and J ends, which lost 6 bases and 8 bases, there was a span of 16 bases. For the CDR3, the DNA is TGCAGCGTCCGAAATACCGTAGGGGGCTACACCTTC. Its protein product is CSVRNTVGGYTF.

This clonotype was detected only a few times. The chain is built from TRBV28 and TRBJ2-7; D unclear. V was pared by 4 bases and J by 4 bases, with 17 bases between. Germline V gives CDR1 MDHEN, CDR2 SYDVKM. CDR3 length equals 15 residues. CDR3 nucleotides: TGTGCCAGCAGTTCCGCGATCGGCTTCATGTACGAGCAGTACTTC. This sequence encodes CASSSAIGFMYEQYF.

This clonotype was seen ten or more times. J is TRBJ2-5 and V is TRBV11-2, with 7 bases fitting TRBD2. This CDR3 has 15 residues. Germline V lookup: CDR1 SGHAT, CDR2 FQNNGV. The V and J ends lost 5 bases and 5 bases, in that order; junction bases with no gene match: 11. CDR3 sequence (DNA): TGTGCCAGCAGCCGTCTAGCGGCCCTTGGGGAGACCCAGTACTTC. Translating it yields CASSRLAALGETQYF.

This clonotype was recorded at least ten times. The chain couples TRBV2 to TRBJ1-1; TRBD1 matches 10 bases. The trim removed 8 bases at V and 1 base at J, leaving 1 base unmatched. The CDR3 contains 13 residues. Germline CDR1 reads SNHLY; CDR2 reads FYNNEI. CDR3 nucleotide sequence: TGTGCCAGCGGGACAGGGGAGAACACTGAAGCTTTCTTT. It encodes CASGTGENTEAFF.

In its sample, this clonotype was seen many times. This chain joins TRBV19 and TRBJ2-1; TRBD2 matches at 7 bases. The V gene end was trimmed by 5 bases and the J gene end by 2 bases; junction bases not matched to a gene: 6. The germline V gene has CDR1 LNHDA and CDR2 SQIVND (reference sequence). The CDR3 totals 15 residues. In DNA, the CDR3 is TGTGCCAGTAGTCTACAAGCGGGACCCTACAATGAGCAGTTCTTC. This sequence encodes CASSLQAGPYNEQFF. The variable domain in full, completed from reference TRBV19 and TRBJ2-1, reads DGGITQSPKYLFRKEGQNVTLSCEQNLNHDAMYWYRQDPGQGLRLIYYSQIVNDFQKGDIAEGYSVSREKKESFPLTVTSAQKNPTAFYLCASSLQAGPYNEQFFGPGTRLTVL.

At least ten counts were recorded for this clonotype. This chain uses TRBV29-1 with TRBJ2-7; the D is unclear. The V end was cut by 1 base, the J end by 1 base, with 2 bases between. Per germline, CDR1 SQVTM and CDR2 ANQGSEA. The CDR3 runs to 11 residues. CDR3 loop: CSVEVSYEQYF. For the CDR3, the DNA is TGCAGCGTTGAAGTTTCCTACGAGCAGTACTTC.

This clonotype was seen at least ten times. The V and J genes are TRBV7-2 and TRBJ2-2; D ambiguous. V was cut by 4 bases and J by 4 bases, with 13 bases left in between. This CDR3 comprises 15 residues. The germline V gene encodes CDR1 SGHTA and CDR2 FQGNSA. The chain's CDR3 is CASSYRRRSTGELFF. The CDR3 region has the DNA TGTGCCAGCAGCTACCGGCGCAGGAGCACCGGGGAGCTGTTTTTT.

This clonotype was counted ten times or more. J is TRBJ2-7 and V is TRBV29-1; 7 bases match TRBD2. There are 16 residues in the CDR3. V dropped 4 bases and J dropped 4; count of bases not matched to a gene: 16. The germline gives CDR1 SQVTM, CDR2 ANQGSEA. Here the CDR3 DNA reads TGCAGCGTTGCTGGTAGCGGGCTTCCCAACCGGTACGAGCAGTACTTC. It encodes CSVAGSGLPNRYEQYF.

This clonotype was seen many times. The V call is TRBV10-3, the J call TRBJ1-1, with 7 bases fitting TRBD1. J was trimmed by 0 bases and V by 0 bases; bases with no gene match: 4. Germline assignment: CDR1 ENHRY and CDR2 SYGVKD. This CDR3 region has 16 residues. CDR3 coding DNA: TGTGCCATCAGTGAGTCACCGGGACAGATGAACACTGAAGCTTTCTTT. Its translation: CAISESPGQMNTEAFF.

Many counts were recorded for this clonotype. The chain combines TRBV4-2 with TRBJ1-2, with D tentatively TRBD1 (5 bases). V shed 0 bases and J shed 0 bases, with 14 bases lying between them. The CDR3 is 17 amino acids. Germline V gives CDR1 LGHNA, CDR2 YNFKEQ. The CDR3 nucleotides are TGTGCCAGCAGCCAAGAAAACAGGCCGTCAGCTAACTATGGCTACACCTTC. Translating gives CASSQENRPSANYGYTF.

The chain employs TRBV12-3 or TRBV12-4 and TRBJ2-3; D not resolved. The CDR3 has 15 amino acids. Trimming removed 3 bases at V and 4 bases at J, with 14 bases between. CDR3 DNA sequence: TGTGCCAGCAGTTTGACGCTACTTGGCTCAGATACGCAGTATTTT. Protein: CASSLTLLGSDTQYF.

The chain employs TRBV28 and TRBJ2-7, with TRBD1 matching over 8 bases. CDR1 is MDHEN and CDR2 is SYDVKM in the germline V gene. Losses at the gene ends were 5 bases for V and 2 bases for J; bases not matched to a gene: 8. The CDR3 has 15 residues. Written as DNA, the CDR3 is TGTGCCAGCAGTCCTCTGGACAGGGCAGCCTACGAGCAGTACTTC. Its translation is CASSPLDRAAYEQYF.

This clonotype was seen repeatedly, ten times or more. J is TRBJ2-7 and V is TRBV9, with 16 bases lining up with TRBD2. V trimming: 3 bases; J trimming: 4 bases; junction bases outside the gene matches: 13. The V gene's germline CDR1 is SGDLS and CDR2 YYNGEE. The CDR3 is 19 residues long. The CDR3 DNA reads TGTGCCAGCAGCGCGGACTTGGGACTAGCGGGAGGGGGACCGTACGAGCAGTACTTC. This gives the protein CASSADLGLAGGGPYEQYF.